This TCR beta chain derives from a study of spatial heterogeneity in lung cancer. The wider study: Alpha-chain sequences were consistently detected in smaller numbers than beta-chain sequences.

The time point: blood at routine non-recurrence follow-up after resection. Whole RNA was taken from tumor, nontumor lung or frozen PBMC; it was then sequenced unsorted. A few counts support this clonotype. Germline V lookup: CDR1 MNHEY, CDR2 SMNVEV (reference sequence). Trimming stripped 2 bases from V and 2 bases from J, with 8 bases between. This CDR3 has 14 amino acids. On each TCR cDNA molecule, a unique molecular identifier was present. TCRdb re-derived calls from the 5' RACE reads in MiXCR, one entry per CDR3 protein. This table has 18,000 or so distinct CDR3 sequences, over 8.5% appearing once. This receptor was identified in a male donor with early-stage non-small cell lung cancer. The chain recombines TRBV27 with TRBJ2-3; D gene unclear. This material consisted of PBMCs, taken at follow-up. The CDR3 protein is CASSLASPTDTQYF. CDR3 in DNA: TGTGCCAGCAGTTTAGCAAGTCCCACAGATACGCAGTATTTT.